These 15 T cell receptor beta chains share one sample of origin, sequenced in a study of T-cell memory formation after mild COVID-19. TCRdb re-called the 5' RACE reads with MiXCR, one entry per CDR3 protein. The data contain around 310,000 distinct CDR3 sequences, less than 20% of them seen just once; the ten biggest clones take up about 22%. Sequencing was done on a sample of PBMCs or a T cell subset sorted from them (not recorded which). The receptors originated from a man younger than 35 who had mild COVID-19 (a few samples of this study predate the infection). Cell type and time point are not known.

The chain couples TRBV20-1 to TRBJ2-3; 9 bases match TRBD2. The CDR3 spans 15 residues. Germline CDR1 is DFQATT and CDR2 is SNEGSKA (reference sequence). Trimming removed 1 base from V and 6 bases from J; junction bases left unmatched: 8. CDR3 nucleotides: TGCAGTGCTAGAGCCGGGACTAGCAGGGCCGATACGCAGTATTTT. Amino acid sequence: CSARAGTSRADTQYF.

The V call is TRBV7-6, the J call TRBJ2-2, with D hard to call. The CDR3 is made up of 13 amino acids. V was shortened by 1 base and J by 8 bases, with 8 bases between the two germline ends. CDR1 is SGHVS and CDR2 is FNYEAQ in the germline V gene. In nucleotides, the CDR3 is TGTGCCAGCAGCTTAGGTACCAGGGGGGAGCTGTTTTTT. Protein product: CASSLGTRGELFF.

This clonotype was seen more than once but under ten times. The rearrangement joins TRBV5-1 to TRBJ1-4; D not certain. The CDR3 is made up of 15 amino acids. Trimming left V 6 bases short and J 0 bases short, with 12 bases between. Germline V gene data show CDR1 as SGHRS and CDR2 as YFSETQ. Written as DNA, the CDR3 is TGCGCCAGCACCACTACGCCCGCAACTAATGAAAAACTGTTTTTT. Translation: CASTTTPATNEKLFF.

V gene TRBV9 combines with J gene TRBJ1-1; 9 bases are a match to TRBD1. V lost 2 bases, J lost 1 base, and 6 bases stayed unmatched. CDR1 SGDLS and CDR2 YYNGEE come from the germline V gene. There are 16 residues in the CDR3. Written as DNA, the CDR3 is TGTGCCAGCAGCGTGGGCTTACAGGGGGCGAACACTGAAGCTTTCTTT. This codes for CASSVGLQGANTEAFF.

In this sample, this clonotype turned up a few times. This chain uses TRBV7-9 with TRBJ2-3, with D perhaps TRBD2 (6 bases). This CDR3 contains 14 residues. The germline V gene has CDR1 SEHNR and CDR2 FQNEAQ (reference sequence). V lost 5 bases and J lost 2, with 11 bases in between. The CDR3 region has the DNA TGTGCCAGCAGCCACCTGGACTACACAGATACGCAGTATTTT. Amino acids: CASSHLDYTDTQYF.

The chain has TRBV28 and TRBJ1-4; a weak D match, TRBD1 (5 bases). The germline V gene encodes CDR1 MDHEN and CDR2 SYDVKM. Trimming removed 10 bases at V and 6 bases at J, with 15 bases between. The CDR3 loop spans 13 amino acids. CDR3: CATWDGAYEKLFF. The CDR3 nucleotides read TGTGCCACCTGGGACGGGGCTTATGAAAAACTGTTTTTT.

This clonotype has a count of ten or more. The rearrangement uses TRBV9 and TRBJ1-6; 7 bases align to TRBD1. There are 17 residues in the CDR3. V lost 3 bases, J lost 0 bases, and 6 bases stayed unmatched. The germline V gene has CDR1 SGDLS and CDR2 YYNGEE. The CDR3 sequence: CASSARQGNSYNSPLHF. The DNA of the CDR3 is TGTGCCAGCAGCGCGAGACAGGGTAACTCCTATAATTCACCCCTCCACTTT. The variable domain in full, completed from reference TRBV9 and TRBJ1-6, reads DSGVTQTPKHLITATGQRVTLRCSPRSGDLSVYWYQQSLDQGLQFLIQYYNGEERAKGNILERFSAQQFPDLHSELNLSSLELGDSALYFCASSARQGNSYNSPLHFGNGTRLTVT.

This clonotype was picked up a small number of times. This chain's CDR3 is CASSLDRSTKNIQYF. As DNA, the CDR3 is TGTGCCAGCAGCTTGGACCGTAGTACCAAAAACATTCAGTACTTC. The rearrangement uses TRBV5-6 and TRBJ2-4; no clear D gene. Germline CDR1 is SGHDT and CDR2 is YYEEEE. This CDR3 contains 15 residues. Trimming removed 0 bases at V and 2 bases at J, with 9 bases between.

The J gene is TRBJ1-1, the V gene TRBV6-6; TRBD1 matches 8 bases. Trimming removed 0 bases from V and 0 bases from J; junction bases left unmatched: 6. This CDR3 spans 17 amino acids. In germline, CDR1 is MNHNY, CDR2 SVGAGI (reference sequence). CDR3 in amino acids: CASSYSRTGGMNTEAFF. The CDR3 region has the DNA TGTGCCAGCAGTTACTCTAGAACAGGGGGAATGAACACTGAAGCTTTCTTT.

The chain uses TRBV5-4 and TRBJ1-1; D is unclear. This CDR3 has 12 amino acids. The V and J ends lost 0 bases and 6 bases respectively, with 6 bases between them. Germline V lookup: CDR1 SGHNT, CDR2 YYREEE (reference sequence). CDR3 protein: CASSLDSPEAFF. The CDR3 DNA follows: TGTGCCAGCAGCTTGGACAGCCCTGAAGCTTTCTTT.

This clonotype was seen only a few times. This sequence joins TRBV6-6 and TRBJ1-1; D gene unclear. V was pared by 6 bases and J by 5 bases, with 19 bases between. The germline V gene has CDR1 MNHNY and CDR2 SVGAGI (reference sequence). The CDR3 sequence is 15 residues long. The CDR3 coding sequence is TGTGCCAGCAGGTCCGGCGGACCATTTGGAACTGAAGCTTTCTTT. Translating it yields CASRSGGPFGTEAFF.

This clonotype occurred a few times. The genes are TRBV10-3 and TRBJ2-7; D call uncertain. Per the germline V gene, CDR1 is ENHRY and CDR2 is SYGVKD. V was cut by 0 bases and J by 1 base, with 10 bases left in between. There are 15 residues in the CDR3. The CDR3 bases are TGTGCCATCAGTGAGTCCATCGACGGGTCCTACGAGCAGTACTTC. It specifies CAISESIDGSYEQYF.

The chain carries TRBV20-1 and TRBJ2-3; the D gene is possibly TRBD2 (6 bases). This CDR3 has 14 residues. The V and J ends lost 5 bases and 0 bases respectively, with 12 bases between them. Germline V gives CDR1 DFQATT, CDR2 SNEGSKA (reference sequence). CDR3 region: CSASGVTSTDTQYF. CDR3 in DNA: TGCAGTGCTTCGGGGGTGACTAGCACAGATACGCAGTATTTT.

This clonotype was seen a few times. This rearrangement joins TRBV5-1 to TRBJ1-1; the D is unclear. The V end lost 6 bases, the J end lost 0 bases, and 9 bases lay between the germline ends. This CDR3 has 13 residues. Germline V gives CDR1 SGHRS, CDR2 YFSETQ. CDR3 bases: TGCGCCAGCATGCGGCAGGTGAACACTGAAGCTTTCTTT. Translating gives CASMRQVNTEAFF.

This chain uses TRBV5-4 with TRBJ2-1, with 9 bases that match TRBD1. Trimming removed 4 bases from V and 7 bases from J; junction bases left unmatched: 9. Per the germline V gene, CDR1 is SGHNT and CDR2 is YYREEE (reference sequence). The length of the CDR3 is 15 residues. This chain's CDR3 is CASSVPGTGRNEQFF. CDR3 sequence (DNA): TGTGCCAGCAGCGTGCCCGGGACAGGGCGGAATGAGCAGTTCTTC.